These T cell receptor beta chains were read from a single sample in a study of blood T cell repertoires in COVID-19. TCRdb's copy holds only in-frame clones and misses some; the assay was immunoSEQ multiplex PCR. Here the sample spans about 230,000 clones, around nine tenths being singletons. Material: peripheral blood. Source of these receptors: an older woman with acute or convalescent COVID-19. Both conserved end residues are part of each CDR3. Fields, in order: clone size, J gene, D gene, V gene, CDR3 DNA, CDR3 protein. A D gene is named only where the DNA matches it firmly. Where a row states a size, it is once, few, many or the class of an expanded clone; other rows omit it.

-	TRBJ2-1	TRBD2	TRBV27	TGTGCCAGCAGTTACAGGACTAGCGGGTACCTCGACAATGAGCAGTTCTTC	CASSYRTSGYLDNEQFF
-	TRBJ2-7	TRBD2	TRBV20-1	TGCAGTGCTAGTGTCGGGACTAGCGGGGGATCCTACGAGCAGTACTTC	CSASVGTSGGSYEQYF
-	TRBJ2-3	-	TRBV5-6	TGTGCCAGCAGCACACCCCATAGGGCGGGACGAGATACGCAGTATTTT	CASSTPHRAGRDTQYF
once	TRBJ1-2	-	TRBV5-1	TGCGCCAGCAGCACAATAGGGGTTAGCTACACCTTC	CASSTIGVSYTF
once	TRBJ1-1	-	TRBV9	TGTGCCAGCAGCACAGGGAGAATGAACACTGAAGCTTTCTTT	CASSTGRMNTEAFF
-	TRBJ1-5	-	TRBV19	TGTGCCAGTAGTACGACAGGTACCAATCAGCCCCAGCATTTT	CASSTTGTNQPQHF
-	TRBJ2-7	TRBD2	TRBV28	TGTGCCAGCAGTTCATCGGTAGGACTAGTCTACGAGCAGTACTTC	CASSSSVGLVYEQYF
-	TRBJ1-1	-	TRBV28	TGTGCCAGCAGCCCTGATCTTCCGGCTGAAGCTTTCTTT	CASSPDLPAEAFF
medium-sized	TRBJ2-3	TRBD2	TRBV2	TGTGCCAGCAGTGAAGCGGTTTCATTTGGCCACCGCCTACTAGCGGGAGACTCAGATACGCAGTATTTT	CASSEAVSFGHRLLAGDSDTQYF
-	TRBJ1-1	-	TRBV5-6	TGTGCCAGCAGCTTGTTTACAGACTACATGAACACTGAAGCTTTCTTT	CASSLFTDYMNTEAFF
-	TRBJ2-1	TRBD2	TRBV24-1	TGTGCCACCAGTGAACCAACTAGCGGGAATTACAATGAGCAGTTCTTC	CATSEPTSGNYNEQFF
-	TRBJ2-7	TRBD1	TRBV28	TGTGCCAGCAGCGGGGACAGCTCCTACGAGCAGTACTTC	CASSGDSSYEQYF
once	TRBJ2-3	TRBD2	TRBV11-1	TGTGCCAGCAGCACAGGGACTAGCGGGGACACAGATACGCAGTATTTT	CASSTGTSGDTDTQYF
-	TRBJ1-2	-	TRBV30	TGTGCCTGGGCCAGTAGTTGGGCAAGAGATGGCTACACCTTC	CAWASSWARDGYTF
-	TRBJ1-4	-	TRBV7-8	TGTGCCAGCAGCCCTCAGGGGATCGGGGATGAAAAACTGTTTTTT	CASSPQGIGDEKLFF
-	TRBJ1-5	-	TRBV28	TGTGCCAGCCCCCCCTCCGGCAGAGGTTATAGCAATCAGCCCCAGCATTTT	CASPPSGRGYSNQPQHF
once	TRBJ1-4	-	TRBV30	TGTGCCTGGACGGGGGAGACGGATGAAAAACTGTTTTTT	CAWTGETDEKLFF
-	TRBJ2-7	TRBD2	TRBV7-6	TGTGCCAGCAGCTCCGGACTAGCGGGGGGGCCTCTGTTCTCCTACGAGCAGTACTTC	CASSSGLAGGPLFSYEQYF
-	TRBJ2-3	TRBD2	TRBV18	TGTGCCAGCTCACCACCGGTAGCGGGAGTAAGGAACACGCAGTATTTT	CASSPPVAGVRNTQYF
-	TRBJ2-5	-	TRBV11-2	TGTGCCAGCAGCTTAACTAGTCCATCGCAAGAGACCCAGTACTTC	CASSLTSPSQETQYF
-	TRBJ1-1	-	TRBV18	TGTGCCAGCTCACCCGAGGGCGGGGGCACTGAAGCTTTCTTT	CASSPEGGGTEAFF
-	TRBJ2-7	-	TRBV6-2/TRBV6-3	TGTGCCAGCAGCCAGAATCCGACTAGGTCCTACGAGCAGTACTTC	CASSQNPTRSYEQYF
-	TRBJ1-2	-	TRBV19	TGTGCCAGTAGTGCCCGGGGTGGAGACTATGGCTACACCTTC	CASSARGGDYGYTF
-	TRBJ2-5	-	TRBV6-5	TGTGCCAGCAGTTACCGAGGAGGGCAAGAGACCCAGTACTTC	CASSYRGGQETQYF
-	TRBJ2-2	-	TRBV14	TGTGCCAGCAGCCAACAGGCAGGGCCAACCGGGGAGCTGTTTTTT	CASSQQAGPTGELFF
-	TRBJ1-2	TRBD1	TRBV29-1	TGCAGCGCGAGGGGCAGGGGGCTCGTTGACTATGGCTACACCTTC	CSARGRGLVDYGYTF
-	TRBJ1-5	-	TRBV27	TGTGCCAGCAGCGGCAGGAATCAGCCCCAGCATTTT	CASSGRNQPQHF
few	TRBJ2-1	-	TRBV28	TGTGCCAGCAGTCCCCGGGGGTTGATATCCTACAATGAGCAGTTCTTC	CASSPRGLISYNEQFF
-	TRBJ2-3	-	TRBV19	TGTGCCAGTAGTACAACCGGGACTCAAACGATGTATTTT	CASSTTGTQTMYF
-	TRBJ1-3	-	TRBV28	TGTGCCAGCAGTTGGAGTGAAGAAGGTGGAAACACCATATATTTT	CASSWSEEGGNTIYF
once	TRBJ1-1	-	TRBV18	TGTGCCAGCTCAGGGGGGGACGGCTGGAACACTGAAGCTTTCTTT	CASSGGDGWNTEAFF
-	TRBJ1-6	-	TRBV2	TGTGCCAATCGTCTCTCCTATAATTCACCCCTCCACTTT	CANRLSYNSPLHF
-	TRBJ2-1	TRBD2	TRBV7-3	TGTGCCAGCGGGATAGGGGGGACTAGCGGGGTCGATGAGCAGTTCTTC	CASGIGGTSGVDEQFF
-	TRBJ2-1	TRBD2	TRBV5-6	TGTGCCAGCAGCTTGACCCTAGCGGGAGTCCATGAGCAGTTCTTC	CASSLTLAGVHEQFF